Listed here are 17 T cell receptor beta chains from one sample, sequenced in a study of blood T cell repertoires in COVID-19. Here immunoSEQ multiplex PCR was the method, and the copy in TCRdb shows in-frame clones only, minus some. The table has roughly 300,000 clones, 83% seen once. Sequencing was done on a sample of peripheral blood. These receptors were collected from a woman between 50 and 59 years old who had recovered from COVID-19.

A single count supports this clone. The V gene is TRBV11-1, the J gene TRBJ2-7, with 10 bases identical to TRBD1. Per germline, CDR1 SGHAT and CDR2 FQDESV (reference sequence). CDR3 length: 16 amino acids. Trimming took 4 bases from V and 0 from J; bases not matched to a gene: 6. CDR3 in DNA: TGTGCCAGCAGCTACCTCGGACAGGGGGGCTCCTACGAGCAGTACTTC. Its protein product is CASSYLGQGGSYEQYF.

The rearrangement links TRBV6-2 or TRBV6-3 to TRBJ1-5, with 9 positions matching TRBD1. Per germline, CDR1 MNHEY and CDR2 SVGEGT. This CDR3 comprises 17 residues. V trimming: 2 bases; J trimming: 4 bases; junction bases outside the gene matches: 9. The CDR3 nucleotides are TGTGCCAGCAGTTACCCCCGGGACAGGGTGGCAAATCAGCCCCAGCATTTT. This translates into CASSYPRDRVANQPQHF.

For the CDR3, the DNA is TGTGCCAGCAGCAACCAACGGACAGGTCTTTGCACCGGGGAGCTGTTTTTT. The encoded protein is CASSNQRTGLCTGELFF. V and J are TRBV21-1 and TRBJ2-2; the table calls TRBD1, which could not be checked here. TRBV21-1 is termed a pseudogene. The CDR3 consists of 17 residues.

This chain links TRBV5-1 with TRBJ1-1, with a tentative D call TRBD1 (5 bases). Germline assignment: CDR1 SGHRS and CDR2 YFSETQ. The CDR3 extends over 15 amino acids. The V end was cut by 1 base, the J end by 5 bases, with 15 bases between. The CDR3 here is CASSLSALQGTEAFF. DNA for the CDR3: TGCGCCAGCAGCTTGTCCGCCCTGCAGGGAACTGAAGCTTTCTTT.

The V gene is TRBV3-1 (or the pseudogene TRBV3-2), the J gene TRBJ1-2; 7 bases are a match to TRBD1. CDR3 size: 14 residues. CDR1 LGHDT and CDR2 YNNKEL come from the germline V gene (reference sequence). Trimming cost V 0 bases and J 6 bases; bases outside gene matches: 4. The CDR3 region has the DNA TGTGCCAGCAGCCAAGAAGTCAGGGGGGATGGCTACACCTTC. The encoded protein is CASSQEVRGDGYTF.

On this clone itself: Other DNA sequences in the same sample also yield this CDR3. J is TRBJ2-3 and V is TRBV9; D is uncertain. The germline CDR1 and CDR2 sequences are SGDLS and YYNGEE. The ends were cut back, 0 bases at V and 0 bases at J, with 5 bases in the middle. CDR3 length equals 14 residues. The CDR3 is CASSVAGSTDTQYF. The DNA of the CDR3 is TGTGCCAGCAGCGTAGCGGGTAGCACAGATACGCAGTATTTT. Filled out from reference TRBV9 and TRBJ2-3, the complete variable domain reads DSGVTQTPKHLITATGQRVTLRCSPRSGDLSVYWYQQSLDQGLQFLIQYYNGEERAKGNILERFSAQQFPDLHSELNLSSLELGDSALYFCASSVAGSTDTQYFGPGTRLTVL.

V is TRBV5-1 and J is TRBJ1-3; the D is unclear. Germline CDR1 is SGHRS and CDR2 is YFSETQ. The CDR3 totals 14 residues. With 0 bases removed from V and 2 bases from J, the gap between germline ends came to 6 bases. CDR3 sequence (DNA): TGCGCCAGCAGCTTGGCCTTCCCTGGAAACACCATATATTTT. Protein product: CASSLAFPGNTIYF.

V is TRBV7-3 and J is TRBJ2-1; 10 bases fit TRBD1. The CDR3 loop spans 15 amino acids. From germline, CDR1 is SGHTA and CDR2 FQGTGA. Trimming cost V 5 bases and J 7 bases; bases outside gene matches: 8. The CDR3 is CASSLPGQGRNEQFF. The CDR3 nucleotides are TGTGCCAGCAGCCTACCGGGACAGGGGAGGAATGAGCAGTTCTTC. Supplemented by reference TRBV7-3 and TRBJ2-1, the full variable domain reads GAGVSQTPSNKVTEKGKYVELRCDPISGHTALYWYRQSLGQGPEFLIYFQGTGAADDSGLPNDRFFAVRPEGSVSTLKIQRTERGDSAVYLCASSLPGQGRNEQFFGPGTRLTVL.

The V gene is TRBV12-3 or TRBV12-4, the J gene TRBJ2-1; D uncertain. Trimming stripped 4 bases from V and 4 bases from J, with 8 bases between. This CDR3 has 13 amino acids. The CDR3 region has the DNA TGTGCCAGCAGTTGGGCGTGGTACAATGAGCAGTTCTTC. Protein sequence: CASSWAWYNEQFF.

The V and J genes are TRBV5-4 and TRBJ1-1; D remains ambiguous. Germline lookup yields CDR1 SGHNT and CDR2 YYREEE (reference sequence). The V and J ends lost 4 bases and 4 bases respectively, with 14 bases between them. The CDR3 extends over 14 amino acids. CDR3 bases: TGTGCCAGCAGCCGTGGACTGGGAACCACTGAAGCTTTCTTT. It codes for CASSRGLGTTEAFF. The full variable domain, with the rest looked up from reference TRBV5-4 and TRBJ1-1, is ETGVTQSPTHLIKTRGQQVTLRCSSQSGHNTVSWYQQALGQGPQFIFQYYREEENGRGNFPPRFSGLQFPNYSSELNVNALELDDSALYLCASSRGLGTTEAFFGQGTRLTVV.

The chain combines TRBV7-9 with TRBJ1-1; D is unclear. Germline V gives CDR1 SEHNR, CDR2 FQNEAQ (reference sequence). The CDR3 extends over 14 amino acids. The V gene lost 5 bases and the J gene lost 3 bases, with 13 bases spanning the gap. CDR3 DNA: TGTGCCAGCAGCCACTATGACCCGGACACTGAAGCTTTCTTT. Translation: CASSHYDPDTEAFF.

About this clone itself: Other DNA sequences in the sample encode the same CDR3. The gene calls are TRBV6-5 and TRBJ2-1, with D maybe TRBD2 (5 bases). Germline lookup yields CDR1 MNHEY and CDR2 SVGAGI. Trimming left V 5 bases short and J 0 bases short, with 11 bases between. The CDR3 extends over 15 amino acids. The CDR3 coding sequence is TGTGCCAGCAGTCCCGGACGGGGCTCCTACAATGAGCAGTTCTTC. This encodes CASSPGRGSYNEQFF.

In its sample, this clone was seen once. V is TRBV19 and J is TRBJ1-5; possible D gene TRBD1, 6 bases. Between the trimmed V and J ends, which lost 7 bases and 2 bases, there was a span of 12 bases. This CDR3 has 14 residues. The germline V gene encodes CDR1 LNHDA and CDR2 SQIVND (reference sequence). CDR3 DNA sequence: TGTGCCAGTACACAGGGTAGGGGCAATCAGCCCCAGCATTTT. This sequence encodes CASTQGRGNQPQHF.

This chain links TRBV4-2 with TRBJ2-4; D is undetermined. V lost 1 base and J 0 bases, leaving 10 bases between the germline ends. The CDR3 totals 16 residues. Germline V CDR1 and CDR2: LGHNA, YNFKEQ. The CDR3: CASSQASALAKNIQYF. The CDR3 region has the DNA TGTGCCAGCAGCCAAGCCAGCGCCCTAGCCAAAAACATTCAGTACTTC.

The V call is TRBV3-1 (or the pseudogene TRBV3-2), the J call TRBJ2-1, with 11 bases lining up with TRBD2. V trimming: 3 bases; J trimming: 9 bases; junction bases outside the gene matches: 16. The germline V gene has CDR1 LGHDT and CDR2 YNNKEL (reference sequence). This CDR3 has 18 residues. The chain's CDR3 is CASSHVSGRAVGVGEQFF. DNA for the CDR3: TGTGCCAGCAGCCACGTTAGCGGGAGGGCCGTGGGCGTGGGTGAGCAGTTCTTC.

The J gene is TRBJ1-2, the V gene TRBV5-1; weak D call: TRBD1 (6 bases). From germline, CDR1 is SGHRS and CDR2 YFSETQ. The V and J ends lost 3 bases and 8 bases respectively, with 17 bases between them. The CDR3 is made up of 14 amino acids. The CDR3 region has the DNA TGCGCCAGCAGCTGGTCGACAGGTCCAGAGGGCTACACCTTC. It specifies CASSWSTGPEGYTF.

This sequence joins TRBV25-1 and TRBJ2-2; 8 bases are shared with TRBD2. The J segment lost 3 bases and the V segment lost 4 bases, leaving 4 bases of the junction unmatched. The CDR3 runs to 15 residues. Germline values: CDR1 MGHDK, CDR2 SYGVNS. This chain's CDR3 is CASSGGTSDTGELFF. As DNA, the CDR3 is TGTGCCAGCAGTGGGGGGACTAGTGACACCGGGGAGCTGTTTTTT.